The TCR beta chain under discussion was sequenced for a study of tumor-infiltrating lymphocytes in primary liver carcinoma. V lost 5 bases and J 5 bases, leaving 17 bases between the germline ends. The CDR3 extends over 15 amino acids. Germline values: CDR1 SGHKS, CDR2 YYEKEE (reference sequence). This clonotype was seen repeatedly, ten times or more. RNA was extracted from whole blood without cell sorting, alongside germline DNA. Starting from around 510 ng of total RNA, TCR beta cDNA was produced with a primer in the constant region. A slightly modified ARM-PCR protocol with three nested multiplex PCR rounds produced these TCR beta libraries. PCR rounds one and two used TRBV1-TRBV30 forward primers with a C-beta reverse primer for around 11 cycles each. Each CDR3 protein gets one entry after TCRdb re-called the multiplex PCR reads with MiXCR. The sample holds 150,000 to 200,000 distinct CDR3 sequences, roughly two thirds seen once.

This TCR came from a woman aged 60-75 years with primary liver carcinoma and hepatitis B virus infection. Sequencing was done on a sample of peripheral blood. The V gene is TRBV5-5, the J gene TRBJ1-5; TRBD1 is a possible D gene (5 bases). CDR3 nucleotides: TGTGCCAGCAGTCGGGGCGGGGCGGGGGATCAGCCCCAGCATTTT. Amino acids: CASSRGGAGDQPQHF.